This TCR beta chain derives from a study of persistence of HIV-infected CD4 T cells. Sequencing used immunoSEQ version 4 in survey mode. Sequencing was performed with immunoSEQ multiplex PCR; in TCRdb, only in-frame clones are kept and a portion is missing. The sample has tens of thousands of clones, more than 75% seen once. On this clone itself: Its antigen remains unidentified.

The stimulus was lysate of CMV-infected fibroblasts, approximately 9.6 ug/mL. Memory cells lacking CD40L and CD69 with high CD45RO were sorted. From germline, CDR1 is SNHLY and CDR2 FYNNEI. The CDR3 loop spans 14 amino acids. V lost 6 bases, J lost 5 bases, and 6 bases stayed unmatched. The rearrangement uses TRBV2 and TRBJ1-4; TRBD1 matches at 7 bases. The clonotype originates from an adult woman with HIV who was CMV-seropositive. The sample in question was CD4+ T cells sorted from PBMCs after roughly 18-hour stimulation, obtained from a patient who received antiretroviral therapy. CDR3 in DNA: TGTGCCAGCAGGCCCGGGACAGCCAATGAAAAACTGTTTTTT. Translated: CASRPGTANEKLFF. The full variable domain, its missing parts supplied by reference TRBV2 and TRBJ1-4, is EPEVTQTPSHQVTQMGQEVILRCVPISNHLYFYWYRQILGQKVEFLVSFYNNEISEKSEIFDDQFSVERPDGSNFTLKIRSTKLEDSAMYFCASRPGTANEKLFFGSGTQLSVL.